Below, 9 T cell receptor beta chains from the same sample are listed, as sequenced in a study of cytomegalovirus exposure and HLA in healthy donors. PCR was performed using 60 Vbeta and 13 Jbeta primers. Data came from immunoSEQ multiplex PCR; TCRdb stores just in-frame clones and leaves some out. The repertoire holds about 120,000 clones, with over 75% as singletons. Sequencing input: PBMCs. The receptors come from a man younger than 35 in good health and CMV-seropositive.

This chain uses TRBV5-1 with TRBJ2-3; no definite D call. V was cut by 0 bases and J by 0 bases, with 5 bases left in between. This CDR3 spans 14 amino acids. Germline CDR1 reads SGHRS; CDR2 reads YFSETQ. CDR3 DNA: TGCGCCAGCAGCTTGGACAGAAGCACAGATACGCAGTATTTT. Protein sequence: CASSLDRSTDTQYF.

This clone was recorded a few times. V usage is TRBV2 and J usage is TRBJ2-7; 11 bases are a match to TRBD2. Unmatched junction bases numbered 8, after V lost 8 bases and J lost 2 bases. The CDR3 totals 15 residues. Germline loops: CDR1 SNHLY, CDR2 FYNNEI. The CDR3 sequence: CASVRGLAATYEQYF. CDR3 bases: TGTGCCAGCGTCAGGGGACTAGCGGCAACCTACGAGCAGTACTTC.

This clone occurred a few times. The V gene is TRBV25-1, the J gene TRBJ1-2, with D possibly being TRBD1 (5 bases). The CDR3 contains 14 residues. The germline V and J ends were trimmed by 5 bases and 4 bases, with 14 bases remaining between them. Germline V CDR1 and CDR2: MGHDK, SYGVNS. The CDR3, as DNA: TGTGCCAGCAGTAAGGAGGGGTCGGCCTATGGCTACACCTTC. Translation: CASSKEGSAYGYTF.

The gene calls are TRBV5-1 and TRBJ2-7; the D gene is possibly TRBD2 (6 bases). Germline CDR1 and CDR2: SGHRS and YFSETQ. Trimming cost V 4 bases and J 5 bases, with 19 bases left between them. The CDR3 length is 15 residues. CDR3 in DNA: TGCGCCAGCAGCCACCTCGTCGGCGGGAAGGACGAGCAGTACTTC. Translated: CASSHLVGGKDEQYF.

This rearrangement joins TRBV12-5 to TRBJ2-7; 10 bases are a match to TRBD2. J gave up 6 bases and V 2 bases, and 7 bases lay outside the gene matches. Germline lookup yields CDR1 LGHNT and CDR2 FRNRAP. The CDR3 spans 15 residues. The DNA for the CDR3 is TGTGCTAGTGGTTTGTGGCTAGCGGGAGTACCCGAGCAGTACTTC. This codes for CASGLWLAGVPEQYF.

The chain employs TRBV5-8 and TRBJ2-5; 13 nucleotides align to TRBD2. The ends lost 4 bases at V and 2 bases at J; junction bases unmatched: 5. CDR3 length: 16 residues. Germline loops: CDR1 SGHTS, CDR2 YDEGEE. The CDR3 DNA reads TGTGCCAGCAGCCCCGGACTAGCGGGGGAACAAGAGACCCAGTACTTC. Protein product: CASSPGLAGEQETQYF.

The CDR3 loop reads CASSATDSNQPQHF. DNA for the CDR3: TGTGCCAGCAGCGCGACAGATAGCAATCAGCCCCAGCATTTT. The chain links TRBV9 to TRBJ1-5, with TRBD1 as a possible D gene (5 bases). This CDR3 is 14 amino acids long. Germline V gene sequence: CDR1 SGDLS, CDR2 YYNGEE. Trimming pared 3 bases from V and 0 bases from J, leaving 7 bases between.

The chain couples TRBV5-5 to TRBJ2-7; 11 nucleotides line up with TRBD2. V lost 0 bases, J lost 0 bases, and 8 bases stayed unmatched. Germline V gives CDR1 SGHKS, CDR2 YYEKEE (reference sequence). This CDR3 region has 18 residues. The CDR3 sequence: CASSLVGLAGGLSYEQYF. For the CDR3, the DNA is TGTGCCAGCAGCTTGGTGGGGCTAGCGGGGGGCCTCTCCTACGAGCAGTACTTC.

The rearrangement uses TRBV7-2 and TRBJ2-6; weak D call: TRBD2 (6 bases). The V end lost 4 bases, the J end lost 2 bases, and 9 bases lay between the germline ends. Germline lookup yields CDR1 SGHTA and CDR2 FQGNSA. The length of the CDR3 is 15 residues. DNA for the CDR3: TGTGCCAGCAGCTCCCAGCGGGCTGGGGCCAACGTCCTGACTTTC. Translation: CASSSQRAGANVLTF.